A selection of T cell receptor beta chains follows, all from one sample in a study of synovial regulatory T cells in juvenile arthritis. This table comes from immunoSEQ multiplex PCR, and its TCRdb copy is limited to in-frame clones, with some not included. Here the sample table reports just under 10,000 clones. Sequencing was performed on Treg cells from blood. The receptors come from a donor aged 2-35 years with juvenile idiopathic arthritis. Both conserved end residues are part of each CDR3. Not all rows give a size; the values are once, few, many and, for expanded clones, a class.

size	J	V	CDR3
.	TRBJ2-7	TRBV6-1	CASSEWGLGGRLHEQYF
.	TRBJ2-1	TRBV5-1	CASRGLVNDEQFF
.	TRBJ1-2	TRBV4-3	CASSQVVSGGYTF
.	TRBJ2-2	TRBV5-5	CASSPGTNTGELFF
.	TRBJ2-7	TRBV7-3	CASSLSQGYEQYF
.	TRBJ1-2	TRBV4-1	CASSQDPGQGVFGYTF
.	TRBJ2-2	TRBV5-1	CASSLEGGGELFF
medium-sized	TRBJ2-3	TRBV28	CASGDWQGARDTQYF
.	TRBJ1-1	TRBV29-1	CSGGGPLNTEAFF
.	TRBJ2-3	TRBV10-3	CAISVQGADTQYF
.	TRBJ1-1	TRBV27	CASSYRQVGRTEAFF
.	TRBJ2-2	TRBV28	CASSLTTGELFF
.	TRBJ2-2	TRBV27	CASSSRGGTGELFF
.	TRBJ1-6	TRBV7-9	CASSLRQGSSYNSPLHF
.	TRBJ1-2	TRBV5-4	CASSSPYKRDGYTF
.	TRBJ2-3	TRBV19	CASSAIIGGGTDTQYF
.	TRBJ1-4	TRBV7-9	CASSFQGLGELFF
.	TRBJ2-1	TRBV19	CASSIDSRAGPGQFF
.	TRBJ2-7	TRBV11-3	CASSYGQGVGNEQYF
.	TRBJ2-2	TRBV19	CASSRATGELFF
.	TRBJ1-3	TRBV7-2	CASSLMPGNTIYF
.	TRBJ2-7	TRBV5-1	CASSARTGVGYEQYF
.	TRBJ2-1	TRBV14	CASSQEGRGPFYNEQFF
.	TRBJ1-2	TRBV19	CASSVNLVNYGYTF
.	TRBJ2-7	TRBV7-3	CASSLVAGEDEQYF
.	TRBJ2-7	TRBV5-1	CASSLASGSYEQYF
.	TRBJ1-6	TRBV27	CASSRGTWSSPLHF
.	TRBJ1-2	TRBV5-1	CASSFGYGYTF
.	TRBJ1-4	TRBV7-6	CASSPGIPFNEKLFF
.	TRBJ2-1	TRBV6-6	CASLSSSYNEQFF
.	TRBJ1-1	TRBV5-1	CASSPYDRVYTEAFF
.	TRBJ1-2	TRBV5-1	CASSPGQTYGYTF
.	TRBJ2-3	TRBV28	CASSFGAGVGTQYF
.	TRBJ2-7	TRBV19	CASSISLGLVYEQYF
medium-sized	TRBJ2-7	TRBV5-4	CASSLGRAGGQEQYF
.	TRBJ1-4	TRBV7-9	CASSLGDRVYEKLFF
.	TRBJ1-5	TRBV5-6	CASSYYAGNQPQHF
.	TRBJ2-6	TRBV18	CASSPQTGSGRASGANVLTF
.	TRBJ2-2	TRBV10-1	CASRGTGELFF
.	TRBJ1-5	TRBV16	CASSQSGVSTVAQHF
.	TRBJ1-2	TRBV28	CASSSLGVANYGYTF
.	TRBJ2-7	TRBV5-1	CASSFPGTGEQYF